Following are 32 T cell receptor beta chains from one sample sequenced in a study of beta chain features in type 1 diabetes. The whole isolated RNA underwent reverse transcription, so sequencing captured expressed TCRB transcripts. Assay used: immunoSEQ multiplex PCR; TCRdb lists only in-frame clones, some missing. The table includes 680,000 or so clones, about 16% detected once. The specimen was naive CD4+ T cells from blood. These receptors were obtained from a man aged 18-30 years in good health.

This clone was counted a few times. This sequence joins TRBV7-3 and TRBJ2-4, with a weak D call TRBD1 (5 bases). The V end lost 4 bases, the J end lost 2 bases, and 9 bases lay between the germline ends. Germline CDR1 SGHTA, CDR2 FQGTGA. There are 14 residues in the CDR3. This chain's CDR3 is CASSSTGPKNIQYF. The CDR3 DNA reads TGTGCCAGCAGCTCAACAGGCCCCAAAAACATTCAGTACTTC.

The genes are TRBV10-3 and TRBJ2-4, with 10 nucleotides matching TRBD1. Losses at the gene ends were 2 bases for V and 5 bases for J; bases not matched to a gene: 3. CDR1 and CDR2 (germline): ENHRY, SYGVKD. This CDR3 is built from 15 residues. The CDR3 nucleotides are TGTGCCATCAGTGAGCTCGGGACAGGGGAAAACATTCAGTACTTC. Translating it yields CAISELGTGENIQYF.

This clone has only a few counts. The CDR3 DNA reads TGTGCCAGCAGTTTAGGACAGGGGAGGGACACTGAAGCTTTCTTT. Encoded protein: CASSLGQGRDTEAFF. This chain uses TRBV27 with TRBJ1-1; TRBD1 agrees at 9 bases. Germline CDR1 reads MNHEY; CDR2 reads SMNVEV (reference sequence). V was clipped by 2 bases and J by 3 bases; unmatched bases: 4. CDR3 length equals 15 residues.

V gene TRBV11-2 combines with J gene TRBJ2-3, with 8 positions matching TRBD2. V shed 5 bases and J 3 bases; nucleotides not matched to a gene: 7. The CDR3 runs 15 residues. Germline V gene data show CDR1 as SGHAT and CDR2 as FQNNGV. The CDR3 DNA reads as TGTGCCAGCAGCCACGAAAGCGGGAGAACAGATACGCAGTATTTT. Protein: CASSHESGRTDTQYF.

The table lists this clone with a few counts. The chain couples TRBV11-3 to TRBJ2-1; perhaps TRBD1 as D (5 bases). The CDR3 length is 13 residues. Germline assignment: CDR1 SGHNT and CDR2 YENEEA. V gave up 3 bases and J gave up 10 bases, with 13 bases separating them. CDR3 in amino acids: CASSLGQGKEQFF. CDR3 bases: TGTGCCAGCAGCTTGGGGCAGGGTAAGGAGCAGTTCTTC.

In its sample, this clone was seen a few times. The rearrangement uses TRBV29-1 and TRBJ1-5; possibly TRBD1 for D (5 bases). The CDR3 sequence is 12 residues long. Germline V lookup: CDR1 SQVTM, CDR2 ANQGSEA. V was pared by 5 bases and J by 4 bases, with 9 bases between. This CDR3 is CSVRQNNQPQHF. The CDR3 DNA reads TGCAGCGTTAGACAGAATAATCAGCCCCAGCATTTT.

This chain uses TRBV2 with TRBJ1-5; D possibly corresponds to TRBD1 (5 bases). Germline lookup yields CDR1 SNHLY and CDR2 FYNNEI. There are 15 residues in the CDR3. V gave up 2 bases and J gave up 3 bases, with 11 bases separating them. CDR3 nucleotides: TGTGCCAGCAGTGAACAGGGCCTACACAATCAGCCCCAGCATTTT. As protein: CASSEQGLHNQPQHF.

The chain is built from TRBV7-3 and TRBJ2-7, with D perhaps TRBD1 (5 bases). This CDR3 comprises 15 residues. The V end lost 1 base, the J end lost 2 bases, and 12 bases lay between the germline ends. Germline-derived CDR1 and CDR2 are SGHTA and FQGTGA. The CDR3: CASSLIGVPPYEQYF. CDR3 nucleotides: TGTGCCAGCAGCTTAATAGGGGTCCCTCCCTACGAGCAGTACTTC.

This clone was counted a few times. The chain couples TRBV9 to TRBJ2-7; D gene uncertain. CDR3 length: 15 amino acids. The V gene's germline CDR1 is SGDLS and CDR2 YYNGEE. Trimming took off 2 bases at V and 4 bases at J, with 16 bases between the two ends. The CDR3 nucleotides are TGTGCCAGCAGCGTCGCTGTTAGTTCCAAATACGAGCAGTACTTC. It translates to CASSVAVSSKYEQYF.

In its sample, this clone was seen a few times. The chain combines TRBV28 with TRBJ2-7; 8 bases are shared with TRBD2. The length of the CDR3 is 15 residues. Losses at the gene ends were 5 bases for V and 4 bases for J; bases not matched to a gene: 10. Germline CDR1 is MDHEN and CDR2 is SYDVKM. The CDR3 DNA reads TGTGCCAGCAGTCTCTATCCGGGACTAGTTTACGAGCAGTACTTC. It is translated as CASSLYPGLVYEQYF.

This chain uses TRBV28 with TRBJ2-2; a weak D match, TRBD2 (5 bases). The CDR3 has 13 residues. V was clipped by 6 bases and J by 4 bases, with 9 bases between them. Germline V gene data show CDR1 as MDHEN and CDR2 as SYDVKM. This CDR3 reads CASSLGSTGELFF. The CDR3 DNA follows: TGTGCCAGCAGCCTAGGGAGCACCGGGGAGCTGTTTTTT.

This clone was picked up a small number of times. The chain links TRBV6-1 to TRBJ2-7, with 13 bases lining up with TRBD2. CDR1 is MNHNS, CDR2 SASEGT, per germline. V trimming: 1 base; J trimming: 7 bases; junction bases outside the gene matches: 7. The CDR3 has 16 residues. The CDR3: CASSEDRLAGGGEQYF. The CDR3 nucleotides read TGTGCCAGCAGTGAAGATCGACTAGCGGGAGGCGGTGAGCAGTACTTC.

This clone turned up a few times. CDR3 nucleotides: TGTGCCAGCAGCCAATCCAAGGGGACATTCTATAATTCACCCCTCCACTTT. Encoded protein: CASSQSKGTFYNSPLHF. J is TRBJ1-6 and V is TRBV14; D might be TRBD1 (6 bases). Germline assignment: CDR1 SGHDN and CDR2 FVKESK. The CDR3 is 17 amino acids. Trimming left V 2 bases short and J 3 bases short, with 14 bases between.

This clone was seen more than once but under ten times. The chain's CDR3 is CASSLSPDRNTEAFF. Written as DNA, the CDR3 is TGTGCCAGCAGTTTATCCCCGGACAGGAACACTGAAGCTTTCTTT. V usage is TRBV28 and J usage is TRBJ1-1, with a weak D call TRBD1 (6 bases). Trimming took 1 base from V and 1 from J, leaving 10 bases between them. The V gene's germline CDR1 is MDHEN and CDR2 SYDVKM. This CDR3 has 15 amino acids.

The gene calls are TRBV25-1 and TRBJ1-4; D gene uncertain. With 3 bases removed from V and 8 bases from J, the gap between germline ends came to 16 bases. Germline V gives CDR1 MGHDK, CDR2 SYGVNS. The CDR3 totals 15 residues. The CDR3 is CASSDRRRRKEKLFF. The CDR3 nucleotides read TGTGCCAGCAGTGACCGACGGCGGAGGAAAGAAAAACTGTTTTTT.

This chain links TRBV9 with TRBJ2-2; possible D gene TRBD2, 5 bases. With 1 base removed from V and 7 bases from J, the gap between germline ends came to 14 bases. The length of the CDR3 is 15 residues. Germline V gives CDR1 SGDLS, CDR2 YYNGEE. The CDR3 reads CASSVSEGVVGELFF. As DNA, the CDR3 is TGTGCCAGCAGCGTATCAGAGGGAGTGGTCGGGGAGCTGTTTTTT. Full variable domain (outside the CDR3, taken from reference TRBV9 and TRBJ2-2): DSGVTQTPKHLITATGQRVTLRCSPRSGDLSVYWYQQSLDQGLQFLIQYYNGEERAKGNILERFSAQQFPDLHSELNLSSLELGDSALYFCASSVSEGVVGELFFGEGSRLTVL.

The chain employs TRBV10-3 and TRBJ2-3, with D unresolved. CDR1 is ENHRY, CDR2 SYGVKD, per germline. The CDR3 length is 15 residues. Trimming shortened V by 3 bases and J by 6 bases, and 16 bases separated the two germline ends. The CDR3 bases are TGTGCCATCAGTGATCTAAGATCCCTGCTTGATACGCAGTATTTT. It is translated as CAISDLRSLLDTQYF.

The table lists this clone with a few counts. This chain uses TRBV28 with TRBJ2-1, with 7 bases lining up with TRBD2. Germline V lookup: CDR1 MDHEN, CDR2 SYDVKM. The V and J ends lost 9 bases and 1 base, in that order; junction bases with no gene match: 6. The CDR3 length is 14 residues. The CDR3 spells CASLRGGSYNEQFF. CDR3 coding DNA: TGTGCCAGTCTACGGGGAGGGTCCTACAATGAGCAGTTCTTC.

The chain's CDR3 is CASSQDEGPYEQYF. The CDR3 DNA reads as TGTGCCAGCAGCCAAGATGAGGGGCCCTACGAGCAGTACTTC. The genes are TRBV4-2 and TRBJ2-7; perhaps D is TRBD1 or TRBD2 (5 bases each). Trimming shortened V by 0 bases and J by 2 bases, and 8 bases separated the two germline ends. The CDR3 contains 14 residues. Looked up from germline, CDR1 is LGHNA and CDR2 is YNFKEQ.

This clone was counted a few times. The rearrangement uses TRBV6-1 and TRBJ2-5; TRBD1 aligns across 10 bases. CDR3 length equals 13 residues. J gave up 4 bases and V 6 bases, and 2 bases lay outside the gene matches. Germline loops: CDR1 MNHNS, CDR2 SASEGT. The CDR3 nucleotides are TGTGCCAGCAGGTGGGACAGGGGAGAGACCCAGTACTTC. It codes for CASRWDRGETQYF.

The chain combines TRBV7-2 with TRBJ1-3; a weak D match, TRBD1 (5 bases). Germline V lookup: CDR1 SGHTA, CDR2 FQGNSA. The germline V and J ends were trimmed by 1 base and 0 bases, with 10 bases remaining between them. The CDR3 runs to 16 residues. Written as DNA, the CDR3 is TGTGCCAGCAGCTTAGGACAGATGAGCTCTGGAAACACCATATATTTT. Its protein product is CASSLGQMSSGNTIYF.

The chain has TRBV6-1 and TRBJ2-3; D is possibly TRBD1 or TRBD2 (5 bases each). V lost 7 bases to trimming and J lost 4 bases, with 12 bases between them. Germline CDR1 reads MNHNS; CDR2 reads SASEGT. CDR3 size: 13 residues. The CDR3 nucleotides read TGTGCCAGCACTTGGGGGTCGGCAGATACGCAGTATTTT. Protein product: CASTWGSADTQYF.

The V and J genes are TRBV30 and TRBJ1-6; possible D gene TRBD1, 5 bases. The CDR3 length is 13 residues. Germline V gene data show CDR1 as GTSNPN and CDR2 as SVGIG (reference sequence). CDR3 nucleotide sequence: TGTGCGGGGACGCAACAGTCAAATTCACCCCTCCACTTT. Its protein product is CAGTQQSNSPLHF.

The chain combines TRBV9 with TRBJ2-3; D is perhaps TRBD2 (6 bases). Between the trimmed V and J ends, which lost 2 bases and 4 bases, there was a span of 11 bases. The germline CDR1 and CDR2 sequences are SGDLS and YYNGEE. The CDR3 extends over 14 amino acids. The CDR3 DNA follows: TGTGCCAGCAGCGTGCGGGGCTCCCCAGATACGCAGTATTTT. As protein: CASSVRGSPDTQYF.

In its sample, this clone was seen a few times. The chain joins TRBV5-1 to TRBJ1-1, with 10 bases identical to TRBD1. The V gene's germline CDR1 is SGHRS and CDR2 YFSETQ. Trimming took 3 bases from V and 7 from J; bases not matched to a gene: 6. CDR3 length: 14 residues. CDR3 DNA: TGCGCCAGCAGCTCGGGACAGGGGTTTTTTGAAGCTTTCTTT. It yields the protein CASSSGQGFFEAFF.

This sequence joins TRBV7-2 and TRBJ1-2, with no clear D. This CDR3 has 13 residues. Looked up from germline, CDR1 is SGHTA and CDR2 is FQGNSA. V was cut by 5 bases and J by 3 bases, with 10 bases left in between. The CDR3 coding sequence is TGTGCCAGCAGCACCACTGGGGACTATGGCTACACCTTC. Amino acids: CASSTTGDYGYTF. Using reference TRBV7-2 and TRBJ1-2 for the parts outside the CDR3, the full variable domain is GAGVSQSPSNKVTEKGKDVELRCDPISGHTALYWYRQSLGQGLEFLIYFQGNSAPDKSGLPSDRFSAERTGGSVSTLTIQRTQQEDSAVYLCASSTTGDYGYTFGSGTRLTVV.

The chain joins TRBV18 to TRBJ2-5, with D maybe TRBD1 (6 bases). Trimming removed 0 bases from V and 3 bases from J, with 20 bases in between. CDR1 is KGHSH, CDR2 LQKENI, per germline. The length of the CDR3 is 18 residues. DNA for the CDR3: TGTGCCAGCTCACCACCGCCCAGCACAGGGTCTGCAGAAGAGACCCAGTACTTC. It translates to CASSPPPSTGSAEETQYF. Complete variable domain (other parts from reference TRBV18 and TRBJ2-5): NAGVMQNPRHLVRRRGQEARLRCSPMKGHSHVYWYRQLPEEGLKFMVYLQKENIIDESGMPKERFSAEFPKEGPSILRIQQVVRGDSAAYFCASSPPPSTGSAEETQYFGPGTRLLVL.

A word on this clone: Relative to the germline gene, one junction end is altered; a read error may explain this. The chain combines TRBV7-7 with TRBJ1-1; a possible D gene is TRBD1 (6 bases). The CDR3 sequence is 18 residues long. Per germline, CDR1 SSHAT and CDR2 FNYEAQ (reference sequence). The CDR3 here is CASSLGRQVSMRSTEAFF. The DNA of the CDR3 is TGTGCTAGCAGCTTAGGAAGACAGGTCTCGATGAGGTCCACTGAAGCTTTCTTT.

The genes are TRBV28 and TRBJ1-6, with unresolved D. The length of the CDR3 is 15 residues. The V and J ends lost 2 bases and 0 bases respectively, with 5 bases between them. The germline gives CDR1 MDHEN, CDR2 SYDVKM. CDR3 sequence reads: CASSLPDSYNSPLHF. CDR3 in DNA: TGTGCCAGCAGTTTACCAGACTCCTATAATTCACCCCTCCACTTT.

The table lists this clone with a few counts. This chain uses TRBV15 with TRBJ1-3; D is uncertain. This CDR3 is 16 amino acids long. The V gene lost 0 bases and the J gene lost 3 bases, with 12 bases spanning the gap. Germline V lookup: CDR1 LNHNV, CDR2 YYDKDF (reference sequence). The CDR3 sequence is CATSRDRGGIGNTIYF. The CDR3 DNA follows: TGTGCCACCAGCAGAGATCGAGGAGGGATTGGAAACACCATATATTTT.

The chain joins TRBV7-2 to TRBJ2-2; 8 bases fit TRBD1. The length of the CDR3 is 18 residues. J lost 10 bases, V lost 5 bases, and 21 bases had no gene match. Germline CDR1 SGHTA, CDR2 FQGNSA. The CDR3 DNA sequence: TGTGCCAGCAGCCGCGTCAGGGGGCCGTATACCCGCGGGATGGAGCTGTTTTTT. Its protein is CASSRVRGPYTRGMELFF.

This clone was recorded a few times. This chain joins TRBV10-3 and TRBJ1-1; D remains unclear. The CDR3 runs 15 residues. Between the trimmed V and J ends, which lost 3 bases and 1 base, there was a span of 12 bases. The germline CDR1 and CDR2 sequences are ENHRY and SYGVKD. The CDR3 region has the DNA TGTGCCATCAGTGACTACAGCCTCTCGAACACTGAAGCTTTCTTT. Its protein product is CAISDYSLSNTEAFF.